This TCR beta chain is drawn from a study of blood T cell repertoires in COVID-19. Data came from immunoSEQ multiplex PCR; TCRdb stores just in-frame clones and leaves some out. The sample shows 350,000 or so clones, around 88% of them seen only once. Recruited during active infection, patients (from Seattle) were subsequently followed longitudinally. Germline V CDR1 and CDR2: MGHDK, SYGVNS. The CDR3 is 15 residues long. V dropped 2 bases and J dropped 4 bases, with 12 bases sitting between them. The sample was peripheral blood. This TCR was sampled from a woman aged 25-40 years with COVID-19, enrolled during active disease. This chain connects TRBV25-1 to TRBJ2-1, with D perhaps TRBD2 (6 bases). The CDR3 here is CASSEGGLGYNEQFF. CDR3 DNA sequence: TGTGCCAGCAGTGAAGGGGGGTTAGGGTACAATGAGCAGTTCTTC.